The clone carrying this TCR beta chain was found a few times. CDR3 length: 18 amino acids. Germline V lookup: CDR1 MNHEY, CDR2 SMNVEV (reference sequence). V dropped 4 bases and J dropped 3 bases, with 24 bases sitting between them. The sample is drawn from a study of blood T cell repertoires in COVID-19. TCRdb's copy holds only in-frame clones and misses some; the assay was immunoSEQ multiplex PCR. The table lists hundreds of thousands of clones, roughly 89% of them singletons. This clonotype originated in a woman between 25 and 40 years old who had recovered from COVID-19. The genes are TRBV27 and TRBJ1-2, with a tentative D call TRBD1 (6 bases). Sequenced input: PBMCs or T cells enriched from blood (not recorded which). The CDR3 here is CASSSAGTQRKRDYGYTF. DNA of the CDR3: TGTGCCAGCAGTTCGGCCGGGACACAACGCAAAAGGGACTATGGCTACACCTTC.